The rows below give T cell receptor beta chains drawn from one sample of a study of Ad26.COV2.S vaccination and SARS-CoV-2 variants. TCRdb's copy holds only in-frame clones and misses some; the assay was immunoSEQ multiplex PCR. The sample holds about 280,000 clones; over 75% are singletons and the top ten take approximately 3.4%. This material consisted of peripheral blood, taken in a trial of Ad26.COV2.S vaccine versus placebo. These receptors came from a person aged 18-65 years who received the Ad26.COV2.S COVID-19 vaccine or a placebo. The CDR3 runs from the conserved cysteine through the conserved F or W. The D gene is left open where the match is weak. Size tells how often a clone was seen (once, few, many) or the class of an expanded clone, and some rows leave it out.

V gene	J gene	CDR3 length	clone size	D gene	CDR3 DNA	CDR3 protein
TRBV5-1	TRBJ2-7	18	.	.	TGCGCCAGCAGCTTCCGGGATTTCCACCGGGCAAGCTCCTACGAGCAGTACTTC	CASSFRDFHRASSYEQYF
TRBV28	TRBJ1-6	17	once	TRBD1	TGTGCCAGCAGTTTAAGTCGACAGGGTCTTTATAATTCACCCCTCCACTTT	CASSLSRQGLYNSPLHF
TRBV7-2	TRBJ1-1	13	.	.	TGTGCCAGCAGCTTATCAGAAAACACTGAAGCTTTCTTT	CASSLSENTEAFF
TRBV5-1	TRBJ2-2	18	.	TRBD2	TGCGCCAGCAGCTGGAGGACTAGCGGGGCTAACGGGGCCGGGGAGCTGTTTTTT	CASSWRTSGANGAGELFF
TRBV5-6	TRBJ1-2	13	.	.	TGTGCCAGCAGCTCCAGGGGTAACTATGGCTACACCTTC	CASSSRGNYGYTF
TRBV6-5	TRBJ2-1	13	.	TRBD1	TGTGCCAGCAGGGGGACAGGGTACAATGAGCAGTTCTTC	CASRGTGYNEQFF
TRBV6-5	TRBJ2-1	16	.	.	TGTGCCAGCAGTTACCATGGCAGGGCAACACCAAATGAGCAGTTCTTC	CASSYHGRATPNEQFF
TRBV27	TRBJ1-5	15	.	.	TGTGCCAGCAGTTTATCCCCTTATAGCAATCAGCCCCAGCATTTT	CASSLSPYSNQPQHF
TRBV7-9	TRBJ1-2	15	.	.	TGTGCCAGCAGCTTTTCGGTATTGGTCTCATATGGCTACACCTTC	CASSFSVLVSYGYTF
TRBV6-5	TRBJ1-1	16	.	TRBD1	TGTGCCAGCAGTTACTCCGTGGGAGGGGGCATAGGTGAAGCTTTCTTT	CASSYSVGGGIGEAFF
TRBV4-2	TRBJ2-7	15	many	.	TGTGCCAGCAGCCAAGAACTAGCAGCATCCTACGAGCAGTACTTC	CASSQELAASYEQYF
TRBV25-1	TRBJ2-7	15	.	TRBD2	TGTGCCAGCAGTGAACCAGGCGGGAGAAGGTACGAGCAGTACTTC	CASSEPGGRRYEQYF
TRBV19	TRBJ2-5	14	.	.	TGTGCCAGTAGTATAGCTGAGGGGCAAGAGACCCAGTACTTC	CASSIAEGQETQYF
TRBV3-1/TRBV3-2	TRBJ1-2	14	.	.	TGTGCCAGCAGCCAAAGGACTCGACAGTATGGCTACACCTTC	CASSQRTRQYGYTF
TRBV6-4	TRBJ1-6	13	.	TRBD1	TGTGCCAGTGGGACAGGGAATAATTCACCCCTCCACTTT	CASGTGNNSPLHF
TRBV20-1	TRBJ1-3	14	.	.	TGCAGTGCGAGTAGGGGGGACTCTGGAAACACCATATATTTT	CSASRGDSGNTIYF
TRBV3-1/TRBV3-2	TRBJ1-5	14	.	.	TGTGCCAGCAGCCCGGGGCAGTTCAATCAGCCCCAGCATTTT	CASSPGQFNQPQHF
TRBV4-2	TRBJ1-1	13	.	.	TGTGCCAGCAGCCCTGACAGGTACACTGAAGCTTTCTTT	CASSPDRYTEAFF
TRBV19	TRBJ2-3	16	.	TRBD2	TGTGCCAGTAGCCTCACTAGCGGGGGGACCACAGATACGCAGTATTTT	CASSLTSGGTTDTQYF
TRBV7-9	TRBJ2-5	16	.	TRBD2	TGTGCCAGCAGCCCAGGGACTAGCGGGGGTAAGGAGACCCAGTACTTC	CASSPGTSGGKETQYF
TRBV6-5	TRBJ1-4	13	.	TRBD1	TGTGCCAGCAGGGACAGGGGGAATGAAAAACTGTTTTTT	CASRDRGNEKLFF
TRBV7-9	TRBJ1-1	14	.	.	TGTGCCAGCAGCCCCAGTTACAGTATCACTGAAGCTTTCTTT	CASSPSYSITEAFF
TRBV2	TRBJ2-7	15	.	.	TGTGCCAGCAGTGATGAGTACCCGAGCTCCTACGAGCAGTACTTC	CASSDEYPSSYEQYF
TRBV7-9	TRBJ2-2	15	once	TRBD1	TGTGCCAGCAGCCCGCGACAGGGTTCAAGCGGGGAGCTGTTTTTT	CASSPRQGSSGELFF
TRBV6-6	TRBJ2-3	15	.	TRBD1	TGTGCCAGCAGTTATCCGGGACAGGGGCAAGATACGCAGTATTTT	CASSYPGQGQDTQYF
TRBV6-5	TRBJ2-2	14	.	.	TGTGCCAGCAGTCGGGGGACTGAGGGGGCGGAGCTGTTTTTT	CASSRGTEGAELFF
TRBV10-2	TRBJ1-1	13	.	.	TGCGCCAGCAGGGATCAGGGATCCACTGAAGCTTTCTTT	CASRDQGSTEAFF
TRBV3-1/TRBV3-2	TRBJ2-1	12	once	.	TGTGCCAGCAGCCAAGCGCGGGGTGAGCAGTTCTTC	CASSQARGEQFF
TRBV12-5	TRBJ1-3	17	.	TRBD1	TGTGCTAGTGGTACCGTGAGGGACAGCTCCTCTGGAAACACCATATATTTT	CASGTVRDSSSGNTIYF